These T cell receptor beta chains were read from a single sample in a study of cytotoxic CD8 clonotypes in ibrutinib-treated CLL. The data were produced by immunoSEQ multiplex PCR, yet TCRdb's version contains in-frame clones alone and is incomplete. This sample yields about 76,000 clones, of which 86% are seen a single time; under 7% belongs to the top ten. The material was PBMCs, obtained before ibrutinib treatment. These receptors were obtained from a human donor with chronic lymphocytic leukemia. The CDR3 runs from the conserved cysteine through the conserved F or W. Fields, in order: D gene, clone size, J gene, V gene, CDR3 protein, CDR3 DNA. A D gene is named only where the DNA matches it firmly. Not every row has a clone size; where given, it reads once, few, many or a size class.

D: NA; size: NA; J: TRBJ1-3; V: TRBV7-9; CDR3: CASSLERGLAGNTIYF; DNA: TGTGCCAGCAGCTTAGAGCGGGGCTTAGCTGGAAACACCATATATTTT
D: TRBD1; size: NA; J: TRBJ1-2; V: TRBV27; CDR3: CASRGTGGYTF; DNA: TGTGCCAGCAGGGGGACAGGGGGCTACACCTTC
D: NA; size: once; J: TRBJ1-2; V: TRBV7-8; CDR3: CASSLALRDYGYTF; DNA: TGTGCCAGCAGCTTAGCGTTAAGGGACTATGGCTACACCTTC
D: NA; size: NA; J: TRBJ2-5; V: TRBV28; CDR3: CASSYKWGQETQYF; DNA: TGTGCCAGCAGTTATAAGTGGGGACAAGAGACCCAGTACTTC
D: TRBD1; size: NA; J: TRBJ1-2; V: TRBV7-8; CDR3: CASSPLGQGSGYTF; DNA: TGTGCCAGCAGCCCCCTGGGACAGGGCTCCGGCTACACCTTC
D: NA; size: NA; J: TRBJ1-2; V: TRBV19; CDR3: CASSVMRGWANYGYTF; DNA: TGTGCCAGTAGTGTGATGAGGGGATGGGCTAACTATGGCTACACCTTC
D: NA; size: NA; J: TRBJ2-7; V: TRBV10-3; CDR3: CAISETPNDKSSYEQYF; DNA: TGTGCCATCAGTGAGACGCCTAATGACAAAAGCTCCTACGAGCAGTACTTC
D: TRBD2; size: NA; J: TRBJ2-7; V: TRBV4-1; CDR3: CASSQELAESYEQYF; DNA: TGCGCCAGCAGCCAAGAGCTAGCGGAGTCCTACGAGCAGTACTTC
D: NA; size: once; J: TRBJ1-2; V: TRBV11-3; CDR3: CASSLPGANYGYTF; DNA: TGTGCCAGCAGCTTACCCGGTGCTAACTATGGCTACACCTTC
D: NA; size: NA; J: TRBJ2-6; V: TRBV2; CDR3: CARYSASQGGANVLTF; DNA: TGTGCCAGATACTCGGCTAGCCAGGGGGGGGCCAACGTCCTGACTTTC
D: NA; size: NA; J: TRBJ1-4; V: TRBV7-2; CDR3: CASSFYSLSGEKLFF; DNA: TGTGCCAGCAGCTTTTATTCCCTAAGCGGTGAAAAACTGTTTTTT
D: TRBD2; size: NA; J: TRBJ2-7; V: TRBV28; CDR3: CASSLRRLAGEEQYF; DNA: TGTGCCAGCAGTTTACGGCGACTAGCGGGGGAAGAGCAGTACTTC
D: NA; size: NA; J: TRBJ1-4; V: TRBV4-2; CDR3: CASSQTGQRNEKLFF; DNA: TGTGCCAGCAGCCAAACGGGACAAAGGAATGAAAAACTGTTTTTT
D: TRBD1; size: NA; J: TRBJ1-4; V: TRBV19; CDR3: CASRRTGGYEKLFF; DNA: TGTGCCAGTAGGAGGACAGGGGGCTATGAAAAACTGTTTTTT
D: TRBD1; size: NA; J: TRBJ1-1; V: TRBV9; CDR3: CASSDMTGSTEAFF; DNA: TGTGCCAGCAGCGACATGACAGGGAGCACTGAAGCTTTCTTT
D: NA; size: NA; J: TRBJ1-4; V: TRBV29-1; CDR3: CSVCKGANEKLFF; DNA: TGCAGCGTTTGTAAGGGGGCTAATGAAAAACTGTTTTTT
D: TRBD1; size: NA; J: TRBJ2-7; V: TRBV4-1; CDR3: CASSSGTGSYEQYF; DNA: TGCGCCAGCAGCTCCGGGACAGGGAGCTACGAGCAGTACTTC
D: NA; size: once; J: TRBJ2-7; V: TRBV18; CDR3: CASSPPGEQYF; DNA: TGTGCCAGCTCACCACCCGGAGAGCAGTACTTC
D: NA; size: NA; J: TRBJ2-7; V: TRBV30; CDR3: CAWRITSSYEQYF; DNA: TGTGCCTGGAGGATCACGAGCTCCTACGAGCAGTACTTC
D: NA; size: NA; J: TRBJ2-5; V: TRBV18; CDR3: CASSPWTETQYF; DNA: TGTGCCAGCTCACCTTGGACAGAGACCCAGTACTTC
D: NA; size: NA; J: TRBJ1-1; V: TRBV6-5; CDR3: CASSRQVYTEAFF; DNA: TGTGCCAGCAGCAGGCAAGTTTACACTGAAGCTTTCTTT
D: NA; size: NA; J: TRBJ2-3; V: TRBV5-8; CDR3: CASSIGQRTDTQYF; DNA: TGTGCCAGCAGCATTGGACAGCGCACAGATACGCAGTATTTT
D: TRBD1; size: NA; J: TRBJ1-5; V: TRBV19; CDR3: CASSGQGASNQPQHF; DNA: TGTGCCAGTAGTGGACAGGGGGCAAGCAATCAGCCCCAGCATTTT
D: NA; size: NA; J: TRBJ2-1; V: TRBV5-1; CDR3: CASRETLLREQFF; DNA: TGCGCCAGCAGGGAGACCCTTCTTAGGGAGCAGTTCTTC
D: TRBD2; size: NA; J: TRBJ2-7; V: TRBV11-2; CDR3: CASSLGQVAGGPEQYF; DNA: TGTGCCAGCAGCTTAGGTCAGGTTGCGGGAGGGCCGGAGCAGTACTTC
D: NA; size: NA; J: TRBJ2-3; V: TRBV4-1; CDR3: CASSQVGLGGKDTQYF; DNA: TGCGCCAGCAGCCAAGTTGGACTTGGCGGGAAAGATACGCAGTATTTT
D: NA; size: NA; J: TRBJ1-5; V: TRBV6-5; CDR3: CASSFRGAQGNQPQHF; DNA: TGTGCCAGCAGTTTCCGCGGGGCCCAGGGGAATCAGCCCCAGCATTTT
D: TRBD1; size: NA; J: TRBJ2-4; V: TRBV2; CDR3: CASSQDRGGDLLQYF; DNA: TGTGCCAGCAGTCAGGACAGGGGAGGCGATCTCCTTCAGTACTTC
D: TRBD1; size: NA; J: TRBJ2-2; V: TRBV18; CDR3: CASSPPNPGQGTPGELFF; DNA: TGTGCCAGCTCACCACCGAATCCGGGACAGGGTACACCCGGGGAGCTGTTTTTT
D: NA; size: NA; J: TRBJ1-1; V: TRBV10-3; CDR3: CAMSSGGGAPSEAFF; DNA: TGTGCCATGAGTAGCGGAGGGGGGGCCCCATCTGAAGCTTTCTTT
D: TRBD1; size: NA; J: TRBJ2-1; V: TRBV7-2; CDR3: CASSRDRGSNEQFF; DNA: TGTGCCAGCAGCCGGGACAGGGGGAGCAATGAGCAGTTCTTC
D: TRBD1; size: NA; J: TRBJ1-2; V: TRBV9; CDR3: CASSTRDSYYGYTF; DNA: TGTGCCAGCAGCACAAGGGACAGCTACTATGGCTACACCTTC
D: NA; size: NA; J: TRBJ1-5; V: TRBV6-5; CDR3: CASQNSNQPQHF; DNA: TGTGCCAGCCAAAATAGCAATCAGCCCCAGCATTTT
D: NA; size: NA; J: TRBJ2-7; V: TRBV2; CDR3: CASRTRQVFGYYEQYF; DNA: TGTGCCAGCAGGACTAGACAGGTTTTCGGCTACTACGAGCAGTACTTC
D: TRBD2; size: NA; J: TRBJ2-5; V: TRBV5-4; CDR3: CATRTSGIETQYF; DNA: TGTGCCACCAGGACTAGCGGGATAGAGACCCAGTACTTC
D: TRBD1; size: once; J: TRBJ2-7; V: TRBV5-1; CDR3: CASSLGTGGGSSYEQYF; DNA: TGCGCCAGCAGCTTGGGAACAGGGGGCGGAAGCTCCTACGAGCAGTACTTC
D: NA; size: NA; J: TRBJ1-1; V: TRBV7-2; CDR3: CASSLVTPIAFF; DNA: TGTGCCAGCAGCTTAGTGACACCGATCGCTTTCTTT
D: NA; size: once; J: TRBJ2-1; V: TRBV29-1; CDR3: CSVRDKWAEQFF; DNA: TGCAGCGTAAGGGACAAGTGGGCTGAGCAGTTCTTC
D: TRBD1; size: NA; J: TRBJ2-1; V: TRBV5-8; CDR3: CASRQDRGLNEQFF; DNA: TGTGCCAGCAGGCAGGACAGGGGGCTAAATGAGCAGTTCTTC
D: NA; size: NA; J: TRBJ2-7; V: TRBV27; CDR3: CASRIRTVSYEQYF; DNA: TGTGCCAGCAGAATACGGACAGTTTCCTACGAGCAGTACTTC
D: TRBD1; size: NA; J: TRBJ2-7; V: TRBV4-1; CDR3: CASSPGTGVEQYF; DNA: TGCGCCAGCAGCCCGGGGACAGGGGTCGAGCAGTACTTC
D: TRBD2; size: NA; J: TRBJ2-1; V: TRBV2; CDR3: CASSGASGSYNEQFF; DNA: TGTGCCAGCAGTGGGGCTAGCGGCTCCTACAATGAGCAGTTCTTC
D: TRBD2; size: NA; J: TRBJ2-1; V: TRBV28; CDR3: CASSLPGLAGSEQFF; DNA: TGTGCCAGCAGTTTACCAGGACTAGCGGGAAGTGAGCAGTTCTTC
D: NA; size: NA; J: TRBJ2-2; V: TRBV7-9; CDR3: CASRPQGNTGELFF; DNA: TGTGCCAGCAGACCCCAGGGAAACACCGGGGAGCTGTTTTTT
D: TRBD1; size: NA; J: TRBJ1-1; V: TRBV6-4; CDR3: CASSEQGRTEAFF; DNA: TGTGCCAGCAGTGAACAGGGGCGCACTGAAGCTTTCTTT
D: NA; size: once; J: TRBJ2-3; V: TRBV6-6; CDR3: CASSGTIVDTQYF; DNA: TGTGCCAGCAGTGGGACGATTGTGGATACGCAGTATTTT
D: NA; size: few; J: TRBJ2-5; V: TRBV11-3; CDR3: CASSLRSRGEETQYF; DNA: TGTGCCAGCAGCTTAAGAAGCAGGGGTGAAGAGACCCAGTACTTC
D: TRBD2; size: NA; J: TRBJ2-3; V: TRBV7-3; CDR3: CASTLAGGTTDTQYF; DNA: TGTGCCAGCACCTTAGCGGGAGGGACCACAGATACGCAGTATTTT
D: TRBD2; size: NA; J: TRBJ2-5; V: TRBV4-1; CDR3: CASSHPAGGYQETQYF; DNA: TGCGCCAGCAGCCATCCAGCGGGAGGATACCAAGAGACCCAGTACTTC
D: NA; size: NA; J: TRBJ1-6; V: TRBV25-1; CDR3: CASSEFSGVNSPLHF; DNA: TGTGCCAGCAGTGAGTTTTCAGGGGTAAATTCACCCCTCCACTTT
D: NA; size: NA; J: TRBJ2-5; V: TRBV5-1; CDR3: CASIQTGTETQYF; DNA: TGCGCCAGCATCCAGACAGGCACGGAGACCCAGTACTTC
D: NA; size: NA; J: TRBJ1-4; V: TRBV14; CDR3: CASSHNLGYEKLFF; DNA: TGTGCCAGCAGCCATAATTTGGGATATGAAAAACTGTTTTTT
D: NA; size: NA; J: TRBJ2-1; V: TRBV27; CDR3: CASSPDYNEQFF; DNA: TGTGCCAGCAGTCCTGATTACAATGAGCAGTTCTTC
D: NA; size: few; J: TRBJ2-7; V: TRBV5-1; CDR3: CASSLVGPGEQYF; DNA: TGCGCCAGCAGCTTGGTCGGGCCGGGAGAGCAGTACTTC
D: NA; size: NA; J: TRBJ1-3; V: TRBV18; CDR3: CASSPPHSPDTIYF; DNA: TGTGCCAGCTCACCTCCTCACAGCCCTGACACCATATATTTT
D: TRBD1; size: NA; J: TRBJ1-1; V: TRBV9; CDR3: CASSERDRVFLRTEAFF; DNA: TGTGCCAGCAGCGAACGGGACAGGGTATTTTTACGCACTGAAGCTTTCTTT